This T cell receptor (beta chain) was profiled in a study of cytomegalovirus exposure and HLA in healthy donors. Study-wide results and caveats: The study designated 150 to 200 TCR beta chains cytomegalovirus-associated. In an earlier analysis, about 90% or about 30%: the productive usage of most TCR beta V segments. Later on, a genetic analysis was performed. It linked a missense variant in DCLRE1C with V- and J-gene trimming of TCR beta. A later analysis found most CMV-associated TCR beta chains apparently HLA-restricted.

Primers for the PCR totalled 60 Vbeta and 13 Jbeta. Profiling relied on immunoSEQ multiplex PCR, and the TCRdb table lists in-frame clones only, not all of them. The sample carries 110,000 to 150,000 clones, approximately 79% recorded once. The germline V gene encodes CDR1 SGHRS and CDR2 YFSETQ. J gave up 4 bases and V 4 bases, and 17 bases lay outside the gene matches. There are 18 residues in the CDR3. About this clone itself: Its target is not known.

The chain has TRBV5-1 and TRBJ2-1; TRBD1 aligns across 7 bases. The sequence derives from a woman aged 25-40 years in good health and CMV-seronegative. Sample: PBMCs. The CDR3 coding sequence is TGCGCCAGCAGCCGGGATCGGGCTGACAGGGCCATTTACAATGAGCAGTTCTTC. It specifies CASSRDRADRAIYNEQFF. The complete variable domain, with remaining parts taken from reference TRBV5-1 and TRBJ2-1, reads KAGVTQTPRYLIKTRGQQVTLSCSPISGHRSVSWYQQTPGQGLQFLFEYFSETQRNKGNFPGRFSGRQFSNSRSEMNVSTLELGDSALYLCASSRDRADRAIYNEQFFGPGTRLTVL.